This T cell receptor (beta chain) was captured in a study of long-term antiretroviral therapy in people with HIV. Findings and caveats of the study: After ART, diversity increased yet remained lower than transplant donor controls. Unavailable data included ART adherence, viral resistance and therapy changes (switches in treatment).

They ran version v3.0 of the immunoSEQ assay at survey level. Data came from immunoSEQ multiplex PCR; TCRdb stores just in-frame clones and leaves some out. The sample contains 15,000 to 20,000 clones, approximately 80% of which appear only once. At least two post-ART and at least one pre-ART PBMC sample were available for each donor. The V gene lost 0 bases and the J gene lost 9 bases, with 21 bases spanning the gap. Germline CDR1 SEHNR, CDR2 FQNEAQ (reference sequence). This CDR3 is built from 17 residues. Details on this clone: Its antigen is unknown.

The sequenced sample was unsorted PBMCs, obtained 0.5 years before starting antiretroviral therapy. This TCR derives from a man between 18 and 35 years old with HIV. The gene calls are TRBV7-9 and TRBJ1-5; D gene unclear. The CDR3: CASSLASLRTPSPPQHF. The DNA of the CDR3 is TGTGCCAGCAGCTTAGCGTCACTAAGGACTCCGAGCCCGCCCCAGCATTTT. Full variable domain (outside the CDR3, taken from reference TRBV7-9 and TRBJ1-5): DTGVSQNPRHKITKRGQNVTFRCDPISEHNRLYWYRQTLGQGPEFLTYFQNEAQLEKSRLLSDRFSAERPKGSFSTLEIQRTEQGDSAMYLCASSLASLRTPSPPQHFGDGTRLSIL.